This passage covers 9 T cell receptor beta chains from one sample sequenced in a study of blood T cell repertoires in COVID-19. Libraries were prepared by immunoSEQ multiplex PCR; TCRdb keeps only in-frame clonotypes and omits some of them. Of about 480,000 clones listed, about 89% are singletons. Input material: peripheral blood. The receptors come from a woman between 45 and 60 years old with COVID-19, enrolled during active disease.

The rearrangement joins TRBV2 to TRBJ2-1, with a tentative D call TRBD2 (5 bases). V was cut by 2 bases and J by 9 bases, with 14 bases left in between. The CDR3 is 14 amino acids. CDR1 is SNHLY and CDR2 is FYNNEI in the germline V gene. This CDR3 reads CASSENADSGEQFF. As DNA, the CDR3 is TGTGCCAGCAGTGAAAACGCGGACTCCGGTGAGCAGTTCTTC.

The chain joins TRBV7-3 to TRBJ2-7, with 8 bases matching TRBD2. Germline CDR1 and CDR2: SGHTA and FQGTGA. V shed 0 bases and J 4 bases; nucleotides not matched to a gene: 5. CDR3 length: 15 amino acids. Here the CDR3 reads CASSLTGLARYEQYF. The CDR3 DNA follows: TGTGCCAGCAGCTTAACCGGACTAGCTCGATACGAGCAGTACTTC.

The gene calls are TRBV2 and TRBJ1-6; the D gene is possibly TRBD1 (5 bases). V was clipped by 2 bases and J by 9 bases, with 14 bases between them. The CDR3 sequence is 15 residues long. CDR1 and CDR2 (germline): SNHLY, FYNNEI. The CDR3 bases are TGTGCCAGCAGTGAACGGCAGGGCTCCGCTTCACCCCTCCACTTT. Translated, it gives CASSERQGSASPLHF. Filled out from reference TRBV2 and TRBJ1-6, the complete variable domain reads EPEVTQTPSHQVTQMGQEVILRCVPISNHLYFYWYRQILGQKVEFLVSFYNNEISEKSEIFDDQFSVERPDGSNFTLKIRSTKLEDSAMYFCASSERQGSASPLHFGNGTRLTVT.

This clone was seen a handful of times. V gene TRBV6-6 combines with J gene TRBJ1-6; D is undetermined. Trimming shortened V by 0 bases and J by 10 bases, and 13 bases separated the two germline ends. The germline CDR1 and CDR2 sequences are MNHNY and SVGAGI (reference sequence). The CDR3 contains 15 residues. The CDR3, as DNA: TGTGCCAGCAGTTACTCGGTGGGAGGTGGGTCACCCCTCCACTTT. This codes for CASSYSVGGGSPLHF.

The chain joins TRBV3-1 (or the pseudogene TRBV3-2) to TRBJ2-7, with no clear D. Germline-derived CDR1 and CDR2 are LGHDT and YNNKEL (reference sequence). The CDR3 extends over 13 amino acids. V lost 4 bases, J lost 2 bases, and 9 bases lay in between. In DNA form, the CDR3 reads TGTGCCAGCAGCCGAGCCCTCGCCTACGAGCAGTACTTC. It translates to CASSRALAYEQYF.

V is TRBV15 and J is TRBJ2-6, with TRBD1 matching 10 bases. The CDR3 runs 16 residues. V lost 5 bases, J lost 4 bases, and 5 bases stayed unmatched. From germline, CDR1 is LNHNV and CDR2 YYDKDF (reference sequence). The CDR3 is CATSGTGVAGANVLTF. The CDR3 nucleotides are TGTGCCACCAGCGGGACAGGGGTGGCCGGGGCCAACGTCCTGACTTTC.

In nucleotides, the CDR3 is TGCAGCGTTCAAAGGGGCGCAAACACTGAAGCTTTCTTT. Its translation: CSVQRGANTEAFF. The genes are TRBV29-1 and TRBJ1-1; D possibly corresponds to TRBD1 (5 bases). The CDR3 has 13 residues. Germline CDR1 reads SQVTM; CDR2 reads ANQGSEA. Trimming took 5 bases from V and 2 from J, leaving 12 bases between them.

The genes are TRBV5-1 and TRBJ2-5, with D perhaps matching TRBD1 (6 bases). Per germline, CDR1 SGHRS and CDR2 YFSETQ. The ends were cut back, 1 base at V and 2 bases at J, with 15 bases in the middle. CDR3 length: 16 residues. The CDR3 here is CASSLSVSGVQETQYF. CDR3 nucleotides: TGCGCCAGCAGCTTGTCTGTGTCAGGGGTTCAAGAGACCCAGTACTTC.

The chain has TRBV18 and TRBJ2-1; D might be TRBD2 (5 bases). Per germline, CDR1 KGHSH and CDR2 LQKENI. V lost 6 bases and J 0 bases, leaving 15 bases between the germline ends. The CDR3 is 16 amino acids. As DNA, the CDR3 is TGTGCCAGCTCCCAGGTTCGAGGGAGCTCCTACAATGAGCAGTTCTTC. Protein: CASSQVRGSSYNEQFF.